This T cell receptor beta chain was sequenced during a study of OX40 agonist ivuxolimab in advanced cancers. About the study: Among those enrolled, mean age was about 63 years (range about 23 to 80) and about 79% were male. Patients with prior anti-PD-1, anti-PD-L1 or anti-CTLA-4 therapy were eligible; 40% to 45% had some. Study observations and caveats: The CD4+ and CD8+ T cells in the blood had expanded clonally by week 6 at 0.1 to 3.0 mg/kg. Clonal expansion was among the lowest in partial responders at 0.1-3.0 mg/kg, especially CD8+.

Only in-frame clones appear in the TCRdb table, and some are missing; sequencing was by immunoSEQ multiplex PCR. The sample carries about 77,000 clones, around 86% recorded once. As for this clone: Antigen unknown.

Looked up from germline, CDR1 is MNHNY and CDR2 is SVGAGI (reference sequence). This CDR3 spans 14 amino acids. Trimming shortened V by 4 bases and J by 0 bases, and 10 bases separated the two germline ends. The rearrangement joins TRBV6-6 to TRBJ2-7; TRBD2 might be the D (5 bases). The TCR originated in an adult with an advanced solid tumor such as melanoma, head and neck, liver or kidney cancer. The input for sequencing was CD4+ or CD8+ T cells sorted from blood, taken in a trial of the OX40 agonist ivuxolimab. The CDR3 DNA sequence: TGTGCCAGCAGTTCCTTGGGGAGCTCCTACGAGCAGTACTTC. Protein sequence: CASSSLGSSYEQYF.